The 30 T cell receptor beta chains below all came from one sample that was sequenced in a study of beta chain features in type 1 diabetes. The investigators reverse transcribed all of the isolated RNA, so they sequenced expressed TCRB transcripts. The data were produced by immunoSEQ multiplex PCR, yet TCRdb's version contains in-frame clones alone and is incomplete. This repertoire shows 390,000 or so clones, over 11% found once; its top ten account for roughly 0.035%. Sequencing was done on a sample of naive CD4+ T cells from blood. These receptors originate from a man aged 30-40 years in good health.

V gene TRBV9 combines with J gene TRBJ1-1; no firm D call. The CDR3 length is 13 residues. Trimming removed 0 bases at V and 3 bases at J, with 6 bases between. Germline V gene sequence: CDR1 SGDLS, CDR2 YYNGEE. CDR3 sequence: CASSVEGYTEAFF. The CDR3 DNA is TGTGCCAGCAGCGTAGAGGGCTACACTGAAGCTTTCTTT.

The chain joins TRBV18 to TRBJ1-5; D is uncertain. The CDR3 loop spans 11 amino acids. The V end was cut by 4 bases, the J end by 2 bases, with 0 bases between. The germline gives CDR1 KGHSH, CDR2 LQKENI. Here the CDR3 DNA reads TGTGCCAGCTCACGCAATCAGCCCCAGCATTTT. Amino acid sequence: CASSRNQPQHF.

The gene calls are TRBV14 and TRBJ2-3; TRBD2 aligns across 14 bases. Trimming at V came to 4 bases and at J to 0 bases, leaving 3 bases not matched to a gene. The germline CDR1 and CDR2 sequences are SGHDN and FVKESK. CDR3 size: 17 residues. The CDR3 region is CASSRTSGRSSTDTQYF. CDR3 nucleotides: TGTGCCAGCAGCCGGACTAGCGGGAGGTCTAGCACAGATACGCAGTATTTT.

The chain has TRBV7-9 and TRBJ2-2; D gene uncertain. Between the trimmed V and J ends, which lost 5 bases and 6 bases, there was a span of 7 bases. The germline V gene has CDR1 SEHNR and CDR2 FQNEAQ (reference sequence). This CDR3 contains 12 residues. The CDR3 loop is CASSSGAGELFF. Written as DNA, the CDR3 is TGTGCCAGCAGCAGTGGGGCCGGGGAGCTGTTTTTT.

J is TRBJ2-2 and V is TRBV7-9, with D possibly matching TRBD2 (6 bases). CDR3 length: 13 amino acids. Germline V lookup: CDR1 SEHNR, CDR2 FQNEAQ (reference sequence). The V and J ends lost 3 bases and 4 bases respectively, with 6 bases between them. CDR3 sequence: CASSFGGTGELFF. The CDR3, as DNA: TGTGCCAGCAGCTTCGGGGGCACCGGGGAGCTGTTTTTT.

The chain carries TRBV6-6 and TRBJ2-7, with TRBD1 matching over 9 bases. Germline V gene data show CDR1 as MNHNY and CDR2 as SVGAGI (reference sequence). V shed 6 bases, J shed 6 bases, and the junction held 9 bases outside the gene matches. This CDR3 is built from 14 residues. CDR3 loop: CASSRVGQGSEQYF. CDR3 bases: TGTGCCAGCAGCCGAGTGGGACAGGGCAGCGAGCAGTACTTC.

The CDR3 DNA reads as TGTGCCAGCACCCCAGGGCTATTGTTCGATGAGCAGTTCTTC. It codes for CASTPGLLFDEQFF. V is TRBV7-6 and J is TRBJ2-1; possibly TRBD1 for D (5 bases). CDR3 length equals 14 residues. Germline lookup yields CDR1 SGHVS and CDR2 FNYEAQ. Trimming stripped 7 bases from V and 8 bases from J, with 18 bases between.

The table lists this clone with a few counts. The gene calls are TRBV5-6 and TRBJ1-2, with unresolved D. Germline-derived CDR1 and CDR2 are SGHDT and YYEEEE. V was cut by 0 bases and J by 6 bases, with 6 bases left in between. The CDR3 loop spans 12 amino acids. CDR3: CASSLVLDGYTF. CDR3 in DNA: TGTGCCAGCAGCTTGGTGCTTGATGGCTACACCTTC.

This chain links TRBV4-3 with TRBJ2-5; 11 positions agree with TRBD2. Germline V lookup: CDR1 LGHNA, CDR2 YSLEER. The ends lost 0 bases at V and 4 bases at J; junction bases unmatched: 7. The CDR3 totals 17 residues. The CDR3 DNA is TGCGCCAGCAGCCAAGATTCTCCTAGCGGGGGGTTAGAGACCCAGTACTTC. Residues: CASSQDSPSGGLETQYF.

V and J are TRBV2 and TRBJ2-7; D gene ambiguous. CDR1 is SNHLY, CDR2 FYNNEI, per germline. Trimming pared 6 bases from V and 4 bases from J, leaving 10 bases between. CDR3 length equals 12 residues. CDR3 nucleotides: TGTGCCAGCAGCGTTACAATTTACGAGCAGTACTTC. It encodes CASSVTIYEQYF. Using reference TRBV2 and TRBJ2-7 for the parts outside the CDR3, the full variable domain is EPEVTQTPSHQVTQMGQEVILRCVPISNHLYFYWYRQILGQKVEFLVSFYNNEISEKSEIFDDQFSVERPDGSNFTLKIRSTKLEDSAMYFCASSVTIYEQYFGPGTRLTVT.

This clone has only a few counts. The chain is built from TRBV7-2 and TRBJ2-7, with a possible D match to TRBD1 (5 bases). V was pared by 5 bases and J by 1 base, with 15 bases between. Per the germline V gene, CDR1 is SGHTA and CDR2 is FQGNSA. The CDR3 runs 15 residues. CDR3: CASSQDNQRSYEQYV. CDR3 coding DNA: TGTGCCAGCAGCCAGGACAACCAACGATCCTACGAGCAGTACGTC.

This clone has just a few counts. V is TRBV7-9 and J is TRBJ2-5; D is undetermined. V shed 5 bases and J shed 2 bases, with 9 bases lying between them. The germline CDR1 and CDR2 sequences are SEHNR and FQNEAQ (reference sequence). This CDR3 region has 13 residues. CDR3 nucleotide sequence: TGTGCCAGCAGCCTGCGTTTTCAAGAGACCCAGTACTTC. This encodes CASSLRFQETQYF.

This clone came up a few times. The V gene is TRBV6-5, the J gene TRBJ2-1, with TRBD2 matching 9 bases. This CDR3 region has 14 residues. V was pared by 5 bases and J by 6 bases, with 5 bases of the junction left unmatched. Germline loops: CDR1 MNHEY, CDR2 SVGAGI. In nucleotides, the CDR3 is TGTGCCAGCAGTCTCGGACTAGCGTCCAATGAGCAGTTCTTC. This encodes CASSLGLASNEQFF.

DNA for the CDR3: TGTGCCAGCAGCTCTGTCAGGACCAGGGAGCTGTTTTTT. Its translation is CASSSVRTRELFF. The V and J genes are TRBV7-2 and TRBJ2-2; D is uncertain. The CDR3 is made up of 13 amino acids. V dropped 4 bases and J dropped 9 bases, with 12 bases sitting between them. Germline assignment: CDR1 SGHTA and CDR2 FQGNSA.

V is TRBV2 and J is TRBJ1-1; TRBD1 matches at 11 bases. The V segment lost 7 bases and the J segment 6 bases; nucleotides outside the gene matches: 10. The CDR3 is made up of 15 amino acids. From germline, CDR1 is SNHLY and CDR2 FYNNEI. The CDR3 reads CASNRDRGIVAEAFF. For the CDR3, the DNA is TGTGCCAGCAATCGGGACAGGGGGATTGTGGCTGAAGCTTTCTTT. Full variable domain (rest looked up from reference TRBV2 and TRBJ1-1): EPEVTQTPSHQVTQMGQEVILRCVPISNHLYFYWYRQILGQKVEFLVSFYNNEISEKSEIFDDQFSVERPDGSNFTLKIRSTKLEDSAMYFCASNRDRGIVAEAFFGQGTRLTVV.

The chain is built from TRBV7-9 and TRBJ2-7, with 8 nucleotides matching TRBD1. CDR3 size: 13 residues. Germline V gene lookup returns CDR1 SEHNR and CDR2 FQNEAQ (reference sequence). J lost 3 bases, V lost 5 bases, and 3 bases had no gene match. CDR3 amino acids: CASSATGVYEQYF. CDR3 bases: TGTGCCAGCAGCGCGACAGGGGTCTACGAGCAGTACTTC.

This clone was recorded a few times. The chain has TRBV20-1 and TRBJ1-5; TRBD1 might be the D (5 bases). The CDR3 length is 10 residues. The germline gives CDR1 DFQATT, CDR2 SNEGSKA (reference sequence). V was clipped by 6 bases and J by 7 bases, with 7 bases between them. In DNA form, the CDR3 reads TGCAGTGCCGGGACCCAGCCCCAGCATTTT. This translates into CSAGTQPQHF.

This clone was counted only a few times. This chain uses TRBV5-1 with TRBJ1-5; D is undetermined. Trimming took off 0 bases at V and 4 bases at J, with 8 bases between the two ends. Germline V gene lookup returns CDR1 SGHRS and CDR2 YFSETQ. The CDR3 is made up of 14 amino acids. The CDR3 region has the DNA TGCGCCAGCAGCTTGGATCCTAATAATCAGCCCCAGCATTTT. This sequence encodes CASSLDPNNQPQHF. The full variable domain, its missing parts supplied by reference TRBV5-1 and TRBJ1-5, is KAGVTQTPRYLIKTRGQQVTLSCSPISGHRSVSWYQQTPGQGLQFLFEYFSETQRNKGNFPGRFSGRQFSNSRSEMNVSTLELGDSALYLCASSLDPNNQPQHFGDGTRLSIL.

The sample holds a few counts of this clone. The V gene is TRBV4-1, the J gene TRBJ2-1, with 7 bases lining up with TRBD2. CDR1 is MGHRA and CDR2 is YSYEKL in the germline V gene. This CDR3 is 14 amino acids long. V shed 5 bases and J 7 bases; nucleotides not matched to a gene: 8. The CDR3 nucleotides are TGCGCCAGCAGCAGAGGACTAGATAGGAATGAGCAGTTCTTC. Amino acids: CASSRGLDRNEQFF.

The V gene is TRBV5-1, the J gene TRBJ2-5; TRBD2 matches at 11 bases. The CDR3 has 14 residues. Trimming cost V 5 bases and J 4 bases; bases outside gene matches: 4. CDR1 is SGHRS, CDR2 YFSETQ, per germline. This chain's CDR3 is CASRVAGGVETQYF. The CDR3 coding sequence is TGCGCCAGCAGAGTAGCGGGAGGGGTAGAGACCCAGTACTTC.

This rearrangement joins TRBV5-4 to TRBJ2-3, with 7 bases identical to TRBD2. The CDR3 loop spans 15 amino acids. The germline gives CDR1 SGHNT, CDR2 YYREEE (reference sequence). V shed 2 bases and J 1 base; nucleotides not matched to a gene: 4. Here the CDR3 DNA reads TGTGCCAGCAGCTTAGTACGGGGGGGCACAGATACGCAGTATTTT. Protein product: CASSLVRGGTDTQYF.

V and J are TRBV7-2 and TRBJ1-1, with 7 bases fitting TRBD1. Germline values: CDR1 SGHTA, CDR2 FQGNSA. This CDR3 is built from 14 residues. Germline trimming cut 7 bases from V and 2 bases from J; bases unmatched to any gene: 7. CDR3 bases: TGTGCCAGCAACATCCAAGGGGGCAACACTGAAGCTTTCTTT. It yields the protein CASNIQGGNTEAFF.

This clone was seen more than once but under ten times. The V gene is TRBV4-3, the J gene TRBJ2-6, with TRBD1 matching 7 bases. V trimming: 4 bases; J trimming: 2 bases; junction bases outside the gene matches: 14. The CDR3 runs to 19 residues. Germline-derived CDR1 and CDR2 are LGHNA and YSLEER. CDR3 sequence: CASSPFPDRQLAGANVLTF. The DNA for the CDR3 is TGCGCCAGCAGCCCCTTCCCGGACAGGCAATTAGCTGGGGCCAACGTCCTGACTTTC.

In its sample, this clone was seen a few times. This chain uses TRBV14 with TRBJ2-1; perhaps TRBD1 as D (6 bases). Germline V gene lookup returns CDR1 SGHDN and CDR2 FVKESK. Between the trimmed V and J ends, which lost 1 base and 7 bases, there was a span of 11 bases. The CDR3 runs 14 residues. CDR3 coding DNA: TGTGCCAGCAGCCAAGTGGCAGGGGTGAATGAGCAGTTCTTC. As protein: CASSQVAGVNEQFF.

The CDR3 coding sequence is TGTGCCACCAGCAGAGTCGGCCTCAAAGAAAAACTGTTTTTT. Protein sequence: CATSRVGLKEKLFF. This sequence joins TRBV15 and TRBJ1-4; D ambiguous. Trimming removed 1 base at V and 8 bases at J, with 11 bases between. Germline CDR1 LNHNV, CDR2 YYDKDF (reference sequence). This CDR3 has 14 amino acids.

The chain is built from TRBV5-1 and TRBJ2-1; 9 positions agree with TRBD2. The CDR3 runs to 15 residues. After removal of 3 bases from V and 6 bases from J, the junction contained 7 bases not matched to a gene. Germline V gene sequence: CDR1 SGHRS, CDR2 YFSETQ. The CDR3 sequence is CASSSLAGAGNEQFF. As DNA, the CDR3 is TGCGCCAGCAGCTCATTAGCGGGAGCGGGCAATGAGCAGTTCTTC.

This clone was detected a few times. This sequence joins TRBV11-3 and TRBJ2-3; D is undetermined. Trimming pared 0 bases from V and 2 bases from J, leaving 12 bases between. Germline V gene lookup returns CDR1 SGHNT and CDR2 YENEEA. The CDR3 has 16 residues. In DNA, the CDR3 is TGTGCCAGCAGCTTAGAGGCTCTGGCATCCACAGATACGCAGTATTTT. Its protein product is CASSLEALASTDTQYF.

This clone was counted a few times. The rearrangement joins TRBV30 to TRBJ2-7; 7 bases match TRBD2. The CDR3 contains 11 residues. With 5 bases clipped from V and 3 bases from J, the junction kept 1 base outside the gene matches. The germline V gene encodes CDR1 GTSNPN and CDR2 SVGIG (reference sequence). CDR3 amino acids: CAWGGGYEQYF. The DNA for the CDR3 is TGTGCCTGGGGCGGGGGCTACGAGCAGTACTTC.

The chain joins TRBV4-2 to TRBJ2-1, with 8 nucleotides matching TRBD2. J was trimmed by 3 bases and V by 4 bases; bases with no gene match: 2. Germline assignment: CDR1 LGHNA and CDR2 YNFKEQ. The CDR3 is made up of 14 amino acids. CDR3 coding DNA: TGTGCCAGCAGCCTTAGCGGGGTCTACAATGAGCAGTTCTTC. Its protein is CASSLSGVYNEQFF.

This clone was observed a handful of times. The V call is TRBV5-4, the J call TRBJ1-2; a possible D gene is TRBD1 (5 bases). CDR1 SGHNT and CDR2 YYREEE come from the germline V gene (reference sequence). V was clipped by 4 bases and J by 4 bases, with 11 bases between them. This CDR3 is 13 amino acids long. The CDR3: CASSGDRPYGYTF. CDR3 DNA sequence: TGTGCCAGCAGCGGGGACCGACCCTATGGCTACACCTTC.